Listed below are T cell receptor beta chains from one sample, sequenced in a study of cytomegalovirus exposure and HLA in healthy donors. The table came from immunoSEQ multiplex PCR; TCRdb's copy has only in-frame clones and leaves some out. Among approximately 220,000 clones, approximately 80% were seen once, and the ten largest hold 11% to 15%. The material sequenced was PBMCs. Receptors originate from a woman in her twenties or thirties in good health and CMV-seropositive. Each CDR3 is given with its conserved first and last residue.

v_call cdr3_aa
TRBV9 CASSVASYGELFF
TRBV28 CASSLTQDEKLFF
TRBV2 CASSRGGYEQYF
TRBV13 CASSLTAEEGAYNEQFF
TRBV5-1 CASSLGGTGTEAFF
TRBV2 CASSDMGGARF
TRBV6-4 CASSDSGAGANVLTF
TRBV5-4 CASSLQGYTQYF
TRBV27 CASSPRTRLANQPQHF
TRBV30 CAWLSAHRAWNTEAFF
TRBV25-1 CASSSLGRETQYF
TRBV2 CASSHLRDRLPHEQYF
TRBV5-6 CASSLISSSYNEQFF
TRBV7-9 CASSNDRGYPDTQYF
TRBV7-8 CASSLRGKVNYGYTF
TRBV11-3 CASSQLWYTQYF
TRBV7-8 CASSLDPTGNQPQHF
TRBV2 CASNRQTPTNEKLFF
TRBV5-1 CASSLTQGHGYTF
TRBV5-6 CASSLGLASDTQYF
TRBV30 CAWSTMSTNYGYTF
TRBV5-5 CASRLPPFPRPSFEQYF
TRBV4-2 CASSQEAGGQYGYTF
TRBV5-6 CASSLRGTGGYEQYF
TRBV27 CASSLRGRSLDTQYF
TRBV30 CAWDRGQSYEQYF
TRBV9 CASNLRRSGDYGYTF
TRBV5-1 CASSFDQLYEQYF
TRBV27 CASSATLGPKFYGYTF
TRBV27 CASSLSVDYGYTF
TRBV27 CASSLSTKTGELFF
TRBV28 CASSSQGLPGANVLTF
TRBV5-1 CASSDTTGVLYEQYF
TRBV6-5 CASRRQRTSYEQYF
TRBV6-4 CASSPLKLAGGPSGREQFF
TRBV18 CASSPGPSYGYTF
TRBV7-9 CASSSQGQDTEAFF
TRBV27 CASRWTGALVNTEAFF
TRBV7-3 CASSQKGGRGYTF
TRBV6-1 CASSENSTPATNEKLFF
TRBV11-2 CASDPGDTGELFF